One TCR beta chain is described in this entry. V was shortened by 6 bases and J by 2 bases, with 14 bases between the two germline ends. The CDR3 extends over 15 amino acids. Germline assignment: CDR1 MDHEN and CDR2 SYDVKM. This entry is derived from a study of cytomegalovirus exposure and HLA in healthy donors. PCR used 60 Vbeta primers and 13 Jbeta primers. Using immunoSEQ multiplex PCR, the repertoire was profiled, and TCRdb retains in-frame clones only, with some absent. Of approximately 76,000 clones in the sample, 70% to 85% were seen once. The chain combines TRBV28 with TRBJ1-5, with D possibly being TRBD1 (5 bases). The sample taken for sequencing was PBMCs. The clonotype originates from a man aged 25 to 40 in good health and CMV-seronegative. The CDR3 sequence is CASRSFDSRNQPQHF. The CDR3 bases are TGTGCCAGCAGATCCTTCGACAGCCGCAATCAGCCCCAGCATTTT.